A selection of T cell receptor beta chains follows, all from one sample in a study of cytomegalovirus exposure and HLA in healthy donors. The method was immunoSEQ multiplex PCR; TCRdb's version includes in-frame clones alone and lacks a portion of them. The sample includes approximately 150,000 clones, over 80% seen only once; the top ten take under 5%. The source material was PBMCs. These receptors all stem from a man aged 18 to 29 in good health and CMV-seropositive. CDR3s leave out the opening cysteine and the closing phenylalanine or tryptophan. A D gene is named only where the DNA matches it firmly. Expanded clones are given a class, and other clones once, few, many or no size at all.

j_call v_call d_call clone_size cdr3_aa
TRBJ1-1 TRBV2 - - ASRVDTENTEAF
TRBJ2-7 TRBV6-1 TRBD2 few ASKAGGGEQY
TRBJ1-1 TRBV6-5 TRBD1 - ASGYGTAWNTEAF
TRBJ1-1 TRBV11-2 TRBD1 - ASSLPRTGWGEAF
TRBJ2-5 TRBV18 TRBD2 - ASSPDHLAGGETQY
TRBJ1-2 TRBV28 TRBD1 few ASSSGTAGYGYT
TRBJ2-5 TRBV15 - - ATSINRGLGGTQY
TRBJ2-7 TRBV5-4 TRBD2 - ASKVSSGSIEQY
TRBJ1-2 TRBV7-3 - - ASSPEGDTLYGYT
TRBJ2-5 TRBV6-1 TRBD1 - ASSAPKRGLVTETQY
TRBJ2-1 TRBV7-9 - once ASSPGLSSYNEQF
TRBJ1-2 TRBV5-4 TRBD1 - ASSTILPTGEGGYT
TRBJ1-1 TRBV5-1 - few ASSLDSNREAF
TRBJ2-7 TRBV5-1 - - ASSAQESGYEQY
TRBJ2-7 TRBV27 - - ASSFLHEQY
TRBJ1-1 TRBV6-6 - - ASSYSTENTEAF
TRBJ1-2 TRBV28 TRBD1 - ASSSGTGGKLYGYT
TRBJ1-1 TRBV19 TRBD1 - ATRTGGMAF
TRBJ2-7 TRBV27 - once ASRTGWSYEQY
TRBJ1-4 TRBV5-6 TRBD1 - ASSPGGRANEKLF
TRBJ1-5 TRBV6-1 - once ASSDWRGYNSNQPQH
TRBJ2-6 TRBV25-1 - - ASSGEVSGANVLT
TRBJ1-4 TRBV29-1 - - SVEDHLGLGGEKLF
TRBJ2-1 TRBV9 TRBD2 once ASSVEAGPYNEQF
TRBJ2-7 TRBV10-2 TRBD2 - ASSELSGSYEQY
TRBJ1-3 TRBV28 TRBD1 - ASSLRDRINTIY
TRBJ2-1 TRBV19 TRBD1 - ASFRDRNNEQF
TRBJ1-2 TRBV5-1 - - ASSLKGLDGYT
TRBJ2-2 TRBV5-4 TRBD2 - ASSPRTSGRPNGELF
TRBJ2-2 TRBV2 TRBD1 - ASSYRGLYTGELF
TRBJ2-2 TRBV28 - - ASSLWDTLGGFNTGELF
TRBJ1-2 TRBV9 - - ASSAAGNYGYT
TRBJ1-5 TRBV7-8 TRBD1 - ASSLAGTVNQPQH
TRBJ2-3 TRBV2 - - ASSEPRGSTDTQY
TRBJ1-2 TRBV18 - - ASSPGGNNYGYT